This passage covers 9 T cell receptor beta chains from one sample sequenced in a study of blood T cell repertoires in COVID-19. Sequenced by immunoSEQ multiplex PCR; TCRdb stores in-frame clones only, minus some. Of under 450,000 clones listed, approximately 91% are singletons. Sequenced sample: peripheral blood. Receptors were obtained from a woman aged 40-49 years with COVID-19, enrolled during active disease.

The chain is built from TRBV18 and TRBJ1-1, with TRBD1 as a possible D gene (5 bases). Germline CDR1 is KGHSH and CDR2 is LQKENI. Trimming stripped 3 bases from V and 4 bases from J, with 12 bases between. CDR3 length: 14 amino acids. The CDR3 protein is CASSPQGLGTEAFF. The CDR3, as DNA: TGTGCCAGCTCACCTCAGGGCTTAGGCACTGAAGCTTTCTTT.

This chain joins TRBV6-5 and TRBJ1-2; 9 positions agree with TRBD1. The V gene's germline CDR1 is MNHEY and CDR2 SVGAGI. V gave up 2 bases and J gave up 4 bases; unmatched junction bases: 8. The CDR3 runs 16 residues. CDR3 nucleotide sequence: TGTGCCAGCAGTTACACAGACCGGACAGGGGTCTATGGCTACACCTTC. This sequence encodes CASSYTDRTGVYGYTF.

The V call is TRBV28, the J call TRBJ2-5; 8 bases are shared with TRBD2. The CDR3 loop spans 13 amino acids. Germline-derived CDR1 and CDR2 are MDHEN and SYDVKM. Here the CDR3 reads CVSGGGVSETQYF. As DNA, the CDR3 is TGTGTCTCGGGGGGGGGCGTTAGCGAGACCCAGTACTTC.

The V gene is TRBV28, the J gene TRBJ2-7; 8 bases fit TRBD1. The CDR3 extends over 16 amino acids. J was trimmed by 3 bases and V by 5 bases; bases with no gene match: 12. Germline values: CDR1 MDHEN, CDR2 SYDVKM. As DNA, the CDR3 is TGTGCCAGCAGTCCACACAACACCAGGGGGCTCTACGAGCAGTACTTC. Translation: CASSPHNTRGLYEQYF.

This chain links TRBV19 with TRBJ1-1; D is ambiguous. This CDR3 spans 13 amino acids. Deletions cut 3 bases from V and 1 base from J, with 6 bases between. Per the germline V gene, CDR1 is LNHDA and CDR2 is SQIVND (reference sequence). CDR3: CASSIPRNTEAFF. CDR3 bases: TGTGCCAGTAGTATCCCCCGGAACACTGAAGCTTTCTTT.

This clone has just one count. This chain links TRBV7-2 with TRBJ1-5; 9 positions agree with TRBD1. The CDR3 loop spans 15 amino acids. Germline V lookup: CDR1 SGHTA, CDR2 FQGNSA. V shed 5 bases and J 2 bases; nucleotides not matched to a gene: 4. CDR3: CASSQRQGGNQPQHF. In nucleotides, the CDR3 is TGTGCCAGCAGCCAGCGACAGGGGGGCAATCAGCCCCAGCATTTT.

The chain uses TRBV5-1 and TRBJ2-5, with 7 bases lining up with TRBD2. J lost 3 bases, V lost 2 bases, and 10 bases had no gene match. Germline CDR1 reads SGHRS; CDR2 reads YFSETQ. There are 16 residues in the CDR3. This chain's CDR3 is CASSFGTASGEETQYF. In DNA form, the CDR3 reads TGCGCCAGCAGCTTTGGGACGGCTAGCGGTGAAGAGACCCAGTACTTC.

This chain links TRBV5-1 with TRBJ2-2; 7 nucleotides line up with TRBD2. The junction had 8 bases not matched to a gene; V was cut back by 0 bases and J by 6 bases. There are 16 residues in the CDR3. Germline V CDR1 and CDR2: SGHRS, YFSETQ. DNA for the CDR3: TGCGCCAGCAGCTTGGGACTAGCAAAGGTCCCCGGGGAGCTGTTTTTT. This codes for CASSLGLAKVPGELFF. Supplemented by reference TRBV5-1 and TRBJ2-2, the full variable domain reads KAGVTQTPRYLIKTRGQQVTLSCSPISGHRSVSWYQQTPGQGLQFLFEYFSETQRNKGNFPGRFSGRQFSNSRSEMNVSTLELGDSALYLCASSLGLAKVPGELFFGEGSRLTVL.

This chain links TRBV29-1 with TRBJ1-2; D is unclear. V gave up 5 bases and J gave up 1 base, with 8 bases separating them. Looked up from germline, CDR1 is SQVTM and CDR2 is ANQGSEA. The CDR3 totals 12 residues. Here the CDR3 reads CSVSAVNYGYTF. CDR3 in DNA: TGCAGCGTTAGCGCAGTTAACTATGGCTACACCTTC.